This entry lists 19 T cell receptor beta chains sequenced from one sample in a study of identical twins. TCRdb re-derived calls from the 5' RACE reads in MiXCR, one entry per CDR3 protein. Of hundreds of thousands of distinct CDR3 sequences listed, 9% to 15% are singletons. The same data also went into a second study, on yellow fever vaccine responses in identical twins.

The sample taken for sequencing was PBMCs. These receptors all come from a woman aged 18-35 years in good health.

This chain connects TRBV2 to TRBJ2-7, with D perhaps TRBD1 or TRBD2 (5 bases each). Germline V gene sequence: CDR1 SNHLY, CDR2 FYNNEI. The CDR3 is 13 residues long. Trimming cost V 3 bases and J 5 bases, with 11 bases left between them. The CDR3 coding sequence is TGTGCCAGCAGTGAGGGGGTCGGGGACGAGCAGTACTTC. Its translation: CASSEGVGDEQYF.

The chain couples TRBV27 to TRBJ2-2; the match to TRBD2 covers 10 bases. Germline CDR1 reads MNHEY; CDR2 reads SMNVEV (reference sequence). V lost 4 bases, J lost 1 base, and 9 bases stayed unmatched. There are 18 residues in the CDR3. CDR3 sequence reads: CASSSTNRTSGNTGELFF. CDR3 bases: TGTGCCAGCAGTTCAACGAACCGGACTAGCGGGAACACCGGGGAGCTGTTTTTT.

The CDR3 region has the DNA TGCGCCAGCAGCGCGGGACCCACGGGAGAGCAGTACTTC. The encoded protein is CASSAGPTGEQYF. This chain uses TRBV5-1 with TRBJ2-7, with a possible D match to TRBD2 (6 bases). Germline values: CDR1 SGHRS, CDR2 YFSETQ. The CDR3 is 13 residues long. The V and J ends lost 4 bases and 7 bases respectively, with 15 bases between them. The full variable domain, rest sourced from reference TRBV5-1 and TRBJ2-7, is KAGVTQTPRYLIKTRGQQVTLSCSPISGHRSVSWYQQTPGQGLQFLFEYFSETQRNKGNFPGRFSGRQFSNSRSEMNVSTLELGDSALYLCASSAGPTGEQYFGPGTRLTVT.

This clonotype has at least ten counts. The CDR3 DNA reads as TGTGCCAGCAGCTTGGACTCGGGGAACAATGAGCAGTTCTTC. Its protein is CASSLDSGNNEQFF. The rearrangement links TRBV7-9 to TRBJ2-1; TRBD2 might be the D (5 bases). Germline CDR1 reads SEHNR; CDR2 reads FQNEAQ (reference sequence). The CDR3 has 14 amino acids. The germline V and J ends were trimmed by 3 bases and 5 bases, with 11 bases remaining between them.

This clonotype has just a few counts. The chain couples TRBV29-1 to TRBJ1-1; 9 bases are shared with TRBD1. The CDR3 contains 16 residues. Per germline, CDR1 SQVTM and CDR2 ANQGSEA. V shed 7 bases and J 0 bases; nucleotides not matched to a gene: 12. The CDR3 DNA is TGCAGCGGGATCACAGGGGGCCTACCCCTGAACACTGAAGCTTTCTTT. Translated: CSGITGGLPLNTEAFF.

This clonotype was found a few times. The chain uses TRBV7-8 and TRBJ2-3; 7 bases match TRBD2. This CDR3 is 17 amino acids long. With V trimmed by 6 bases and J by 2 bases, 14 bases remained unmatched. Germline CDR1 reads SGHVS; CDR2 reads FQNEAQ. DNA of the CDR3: TGTGCCAGCAGGGCACGGGAGTCTGGGAGGGACACAGATACGCAGTATTTT. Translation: CASRARESGRDTDTQYF.

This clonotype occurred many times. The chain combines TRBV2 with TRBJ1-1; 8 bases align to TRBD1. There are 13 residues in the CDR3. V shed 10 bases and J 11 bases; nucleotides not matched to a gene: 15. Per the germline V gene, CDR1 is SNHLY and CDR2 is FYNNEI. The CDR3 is CATERQGASHAFF. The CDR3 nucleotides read TGTGCCACTGAGCGCCAGGGGGCTAGTCACGCTTTCTTT.

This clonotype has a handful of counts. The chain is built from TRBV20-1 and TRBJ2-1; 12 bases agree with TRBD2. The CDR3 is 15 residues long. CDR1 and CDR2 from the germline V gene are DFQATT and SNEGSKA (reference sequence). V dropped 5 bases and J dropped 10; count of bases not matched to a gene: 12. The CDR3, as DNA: TGCAGTGCTCCGCCCACTAGCGGGGGGACCAGCGAGCAGTTCTTC. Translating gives CSAPPTSGGTSEQFF.

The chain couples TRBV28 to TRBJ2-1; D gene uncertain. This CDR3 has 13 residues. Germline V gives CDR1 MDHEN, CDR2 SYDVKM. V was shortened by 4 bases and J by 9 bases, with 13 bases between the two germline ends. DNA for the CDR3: TGTGCCAGCAGTTCCTGGGGTGGGCCTGAGCAGTTCTTC. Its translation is CASSSWGGPEQFF.

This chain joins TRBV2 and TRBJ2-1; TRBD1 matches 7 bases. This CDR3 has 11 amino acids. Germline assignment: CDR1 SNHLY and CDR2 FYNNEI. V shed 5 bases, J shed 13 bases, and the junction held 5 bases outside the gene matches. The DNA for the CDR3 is TGTGCCAGCAGTTTGACAGGGAACCAGTTCTTC. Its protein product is CASSLTGNQFF.

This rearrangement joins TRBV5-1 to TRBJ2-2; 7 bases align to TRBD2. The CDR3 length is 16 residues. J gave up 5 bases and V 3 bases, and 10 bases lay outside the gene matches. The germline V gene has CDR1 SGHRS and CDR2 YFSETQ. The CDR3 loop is CASSSSSGVGTGELFF. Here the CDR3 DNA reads TGCGCCAGCAGCTCCTCGAGCGGGGTGGGAACCGGGGAGCTGTTTTTT.

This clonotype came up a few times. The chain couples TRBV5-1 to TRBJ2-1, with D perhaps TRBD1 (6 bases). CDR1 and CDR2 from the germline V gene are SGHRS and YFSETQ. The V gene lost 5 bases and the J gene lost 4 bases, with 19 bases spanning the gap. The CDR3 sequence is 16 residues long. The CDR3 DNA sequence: TGCGCCAGCAGACCCCTTTTGACGGGGACATACAATGAGCAGTTCTTC. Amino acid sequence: CASRPLLTGTYNEQFF.

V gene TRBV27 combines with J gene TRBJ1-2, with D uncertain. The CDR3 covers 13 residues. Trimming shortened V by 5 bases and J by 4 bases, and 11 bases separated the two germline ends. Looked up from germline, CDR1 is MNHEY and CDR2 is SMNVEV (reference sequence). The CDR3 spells CASSEREGYGYTF. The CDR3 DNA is TGTGCCAGCAGTGAAAGGGAGGGCTATGGCTACACCTTC.

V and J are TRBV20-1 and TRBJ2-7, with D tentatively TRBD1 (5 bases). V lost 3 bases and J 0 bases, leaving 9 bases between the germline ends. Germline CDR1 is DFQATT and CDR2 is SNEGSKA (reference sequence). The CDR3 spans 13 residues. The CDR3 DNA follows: TGCAGTGCTAGGCCGACAGACTCCTACGAGCAGTACGTC. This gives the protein CSARPTDSYEQYV.

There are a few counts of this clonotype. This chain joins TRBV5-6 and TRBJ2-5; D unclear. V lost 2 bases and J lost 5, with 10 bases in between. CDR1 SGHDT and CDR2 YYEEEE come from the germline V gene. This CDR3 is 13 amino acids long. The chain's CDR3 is CASSFSVTETQYF. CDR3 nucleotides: TGTGCCAGCAGCTTCAGCGTCACCGAGACCCAGTACTTC.

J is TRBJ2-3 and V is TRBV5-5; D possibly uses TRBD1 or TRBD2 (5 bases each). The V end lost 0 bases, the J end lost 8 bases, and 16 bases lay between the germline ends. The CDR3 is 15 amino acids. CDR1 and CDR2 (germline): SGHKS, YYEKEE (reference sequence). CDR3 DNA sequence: TGTGCCAGCAGCTTGGGGGACCAACATTCGGGTACGCAGTATTTT. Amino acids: CASSLGDQHSGTQYF.

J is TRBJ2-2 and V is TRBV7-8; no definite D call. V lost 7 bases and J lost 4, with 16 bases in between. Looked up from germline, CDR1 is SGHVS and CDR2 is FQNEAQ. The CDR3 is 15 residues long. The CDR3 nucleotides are TGTGCCAGCACCACATGGGTGGATAGCACCGGGGAGCTGTTTTTT. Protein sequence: CASTTWVDSTGELFF.

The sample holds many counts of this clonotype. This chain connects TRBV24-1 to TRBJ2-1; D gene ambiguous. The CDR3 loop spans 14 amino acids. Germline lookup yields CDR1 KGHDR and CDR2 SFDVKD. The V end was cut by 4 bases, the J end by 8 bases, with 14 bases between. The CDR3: CATSDPREYDEQFF. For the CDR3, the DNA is TGTGCCACCAGTGACCCCCGAGAGTACGATGAGCAGTTCTTC.

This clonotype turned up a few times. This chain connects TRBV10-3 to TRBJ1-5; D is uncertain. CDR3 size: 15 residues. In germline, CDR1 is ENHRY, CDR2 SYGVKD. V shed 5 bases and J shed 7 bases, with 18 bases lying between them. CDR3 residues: CAISTSGFGNQPQHF. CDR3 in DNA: TGTGCCATCAGTACCTCGGGTTTCGGAAACCAGCCCCAGCATTTT.